This TCR beta chain was recovered during a study of T cell responses to AZD1222 COVID-19 vaccine. Study results and caveats: There were repertoire samples only from the period after the peak T cell response. Among those given AZD1222, only five or six were seropositive at baseline. Most donors were white British and more were female, and clonal diversity was possibly underestimated. The study found Spike-specific TCR breadth and depth rose after two AZD1222 doses.

Method: immunoSEQ multiplex PCR; TCRdb's copy keeps in-frame clones and lacks some. The sample has approximately 100,000 clones, around nine tenths seen once. Concerning this clone itself: Its cognate antigen is unknown.

The source material was peripheral blood, sampled 28 days after the second dose of the MenACWY control vaccine. The source of this sequence is an adult who received the MenACWY meningococcal vaccine as a control.

CDR3 loop: CASSLDGEKLFF. CDR3 in DNA: TGTGCCAGCAGCTTGGACGGGGAAAAACTGTTTTTT. The genes are TRBV5-8 and TRBJ1-4; D gene ambiguous. Germline CDR1 and CDR2: SGHTS and YDEGEE. The CDR3 sequence is 12 residues long. Trimming pared 0 bases from V and 8 bases from J, leaving 5 bases between.